Listed below are T cell receptor beta chains from one sample, sequenced in a study of blood T cell repertoires in COVID-19. Libraries were prepared by immunoSEQ multiplex PCR; TCRdb keeps only in-frame clonotypes and omits some of them. This table has roughly 52,000 clones, approximately 87% appearing once. Sequenced material: peripheral blood. These receptor sequences come from a man aged 50 or older with acute or convalescent COVID-19. The CDR3 runs from the conserved cysteine through the conserved F or W. The D gene is left open where the match is weak. Part of the rows lack a size; the others show once, few, many or a class for expanded clones.

D gene	J gene	clone size	V gene	CDR3 protein	CDR3 DNA
TRBD1	TRBJ1-3	.	TRBV3-1/TRBV3-2	CASSKGTDADTIYF	TGTGCCAGCAGCAAAGGGACAGACGCGGACACCATATATTTT
.	TRBJ1-2	.	TRBV5-1	CASSLAGESFYGYTF	TGCGCCAGCAGCTTAGCCGGGGAATCGTTCTATGGCTACACCTTC
.	TRBJ2-1	.	TRBV29-1	CSVDGIGHEQFF	TGCAGCGTTGACGGGATCGGCCATGAGCAGTTCTTC
.	TRBJ1-4	.	TRBV21-1	CASNSTLYATNEKLFF	TGTGCCAGCAACTCGACTCTGTATGCAACTAATGAAAAACTGTTTTTT
.	TRBJ1-3	once	TRBV30	CAWGGGSGNTIYF	TGTGCCTGGGGTGGAGGATCTGGAAACACCATATATTTT
TRBD1	TRBJ2-3	.	TRBV19	CASSPGTGLSTDTQYF	TGTGCCAGTAGTCCAGGGACAGGGCTTAGCACAGATACGCAGTATTTT
.	TRBJ1-1	.	TRBV5-1	CASSLAGVGQGGTEAFF	TGCGCCAGCAGCTTGGCCGGGGTTGGGCAGGGAGGCACTGAAGCTTTCTTT
TRBD1	TRBJ1-1	.	TRBV5-6	CASSNRDRRVAEAFF	TGTGCCAGCAGCAACCGGGACAGGCGTGTGGCTGAAGCTTTCTTT
.	TRBJ2-7	.	TRBV10-2	CASSGSGDEQYF	TGCGCCAGCAGTGGATCCGGGGACGAGCAGTACTTC
TRBD1	TRBJ2-2	.	TRBV7-3	CASSLTWQGAISNTGELFF	TGTGCCAGCAGCTTAACTTGGCAGGGGGCGATCTCGAACACCGGGGAGCTGTTTTTT
.	TRBJ1-3	.	TRBV7-9	CASSLSSGGNTIYF	TGTGCCAGCAGCTTATCCTCAGGGGGAAACACCATATATTTT
.	TRBJ2-3	.	TRBV12-5	CASGQTVRTDTQYF	TGTGCTAGTGGTCAGACAGTTAGAACAGATACGCAGTATTTT
TRBD1	TRBJ2-2	.	TRBV10-3	CAIRTGAVTGELFF	TGTGCCATCAGGACAGGGGCTGTCACCGGGGAGCTGTTTTTT
TRBD1	TRBJ2-7	few	TRBV11-2	CASSIPGTGGYEQYF	TGTGCCAGCAGCATACCCGGGACAGGGGGCTACGAGCAGTACTTC
.	TRBJ1-6	.	TRBV5-1	CASSLTIPDSPLHF	TGCGCCAGCAGCTTGACGATACCGGATTCACCCCTCCACTTT
.	TRBJ1-1	.	TRBV18	CASSPQQQDTEAFF	TGTGCCAGCTCACCACAGCAACAGGACACTGAAGCTTTCTTT
TRBD2	TRBJ2-3	.	TRBV5-1	CASSRGLVGSTDTQYF	TGCGCCAGCAGCCGGGGACTAGTCGGTAGCACAGATACGCAGTATTTT
TRBD2	TRBJ2-2	.	TRBV27	CASSLLAVRIGELFF	TGTGCCAGCAGTTTGCTAGCGGTTCGGATCGGGGAGCTGTTTTTT
.	TRBJ1-3	.	TRBV9	CASSVGPNAAGNTIYF	TGTGCCAGCAGCGTAGGGCCCAACGCCGCAGGAAACACCATATATTTT
.	TRBJ2-2	.	TRBV7-9	CASTSAGELFF	TGTGCCAGCACCTCGGCCGGGGAGCTGTTTTTT
.	TRBJ2-1	.	TRBV24-1	CATSEGGGSWFWNEQFF	TGTGCCACCAGTGAGGGGGGCGGGAGTTGGTTTTGGAATGAGCAGTTCTTC
TRBD2	TRBJ2-1	.	TRBV7-8	CASSLRYSSGGTDEQFF	TGTGCCAGCAGCTTAAGGTATTCTAGCGGGGGGACTGATGAGCAGTTCTTC
TRBD2	TRBJ2-7	.	TRBV5-4	CASSPSVTSGGRGYEQYF	TGTGCCAGCAGCCCCTCAGTCACGAGCGGGGGCCGGGGGTACGAGCAGTACTTC
TRBD1	TRBJ1-4	.	TRBV5-1	CASREGQDNEKLFF	TGCGCCAGCAGGGAAGGACAGGATAATGAAAAACTGTTTTTT
TRBD1	TRBJ1-2	.	TRBV18	CASSQGQLTTRGYTF	TGTGCCAGCTCCCAGGGACAGCTAACCACTCGAGGCTACACCTTC
TRBD1	TRBJ2-3	once	TRBV7-9	CASSLATVGTGEFATQYF	TGTGCCAGCAGCTTAGCGACTGTAGGGACAGGGGAGTTCGCTACGCAGTATTTT
.	TRBJ2-7	once	TRBV28	CASSFAREHEQYF	TGTGCCAGCAGTTTCGCCAGGGAACACGAGCAGTACTTC
.	TRBJ1-3	.	TRBV28	CASSPLREGDAGNTIYF	TGTGCCAGCAGTCCCCTCAGAGAGGGGGACGCGGGAAACACCATATATTTT